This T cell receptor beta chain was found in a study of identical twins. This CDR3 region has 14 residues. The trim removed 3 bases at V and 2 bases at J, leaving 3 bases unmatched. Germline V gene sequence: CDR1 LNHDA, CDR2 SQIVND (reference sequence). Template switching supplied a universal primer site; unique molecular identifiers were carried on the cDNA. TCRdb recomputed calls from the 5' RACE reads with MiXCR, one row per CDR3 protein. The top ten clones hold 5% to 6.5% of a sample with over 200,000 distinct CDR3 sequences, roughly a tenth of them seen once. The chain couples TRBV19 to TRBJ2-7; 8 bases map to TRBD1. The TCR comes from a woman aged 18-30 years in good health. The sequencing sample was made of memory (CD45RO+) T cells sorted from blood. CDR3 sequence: CASSIPGGTYEQYF. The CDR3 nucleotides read TGTGCCAGTAGTATCCCAGGGGGCACCTACGAGCAGTACTTC.